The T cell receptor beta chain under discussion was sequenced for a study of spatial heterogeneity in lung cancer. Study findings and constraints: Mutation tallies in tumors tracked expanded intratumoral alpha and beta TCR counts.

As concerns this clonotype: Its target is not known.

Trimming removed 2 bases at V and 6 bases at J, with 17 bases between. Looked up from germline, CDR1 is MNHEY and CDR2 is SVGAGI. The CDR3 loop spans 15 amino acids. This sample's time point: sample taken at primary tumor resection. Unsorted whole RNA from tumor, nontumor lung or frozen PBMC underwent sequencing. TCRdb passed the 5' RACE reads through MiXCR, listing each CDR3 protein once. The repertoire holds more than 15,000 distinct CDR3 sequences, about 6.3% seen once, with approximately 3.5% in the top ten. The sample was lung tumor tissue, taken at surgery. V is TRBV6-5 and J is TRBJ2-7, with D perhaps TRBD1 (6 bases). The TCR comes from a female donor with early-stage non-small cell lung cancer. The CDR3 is CASSYEYRTASEQYF. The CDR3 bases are TGTGCCAGCAGTTACGAGTACAGGACAGCTTCCGAGCAGTACTTC.